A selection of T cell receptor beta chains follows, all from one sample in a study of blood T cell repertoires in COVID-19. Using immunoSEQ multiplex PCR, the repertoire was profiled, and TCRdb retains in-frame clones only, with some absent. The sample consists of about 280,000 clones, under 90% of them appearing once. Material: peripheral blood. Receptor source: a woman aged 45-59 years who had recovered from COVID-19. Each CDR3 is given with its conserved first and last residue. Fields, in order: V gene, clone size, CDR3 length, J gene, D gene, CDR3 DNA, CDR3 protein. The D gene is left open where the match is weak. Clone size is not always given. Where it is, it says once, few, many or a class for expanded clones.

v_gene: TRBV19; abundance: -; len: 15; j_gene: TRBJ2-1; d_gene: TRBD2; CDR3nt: TGTGCCAGTAGTCCCTTAGCGGGAGGGGCCAATGAGCAGTTCTTC; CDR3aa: CASSPLAGGANEQFF
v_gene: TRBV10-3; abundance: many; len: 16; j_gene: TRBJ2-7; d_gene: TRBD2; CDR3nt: TGTGCCATCAGTGAGCGGGAGGGCCTTAACGACCACGAGCAGTACTTC; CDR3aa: CAISEREGLNDHEQYF
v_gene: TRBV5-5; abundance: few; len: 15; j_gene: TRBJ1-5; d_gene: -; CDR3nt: TGTGCCAGCAGCTTGGGGTGGGCAGGGGATCAGCCCCAGCATTTT; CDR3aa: CASSLGWAGDQPQHF
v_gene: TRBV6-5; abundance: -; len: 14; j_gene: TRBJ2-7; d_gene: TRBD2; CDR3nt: TGTGCCAGCTGGAACCTAGCGGGGGCCTACGAGCAGTACTTC; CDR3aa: CASWNLAGAYEQYF
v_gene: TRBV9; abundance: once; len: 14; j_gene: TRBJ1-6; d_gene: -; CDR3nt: TGTGCCAGCAGTTTCAAGGGGGAAAATTCACCCCTCCACTTT; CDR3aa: CASSFKGENSPLHF
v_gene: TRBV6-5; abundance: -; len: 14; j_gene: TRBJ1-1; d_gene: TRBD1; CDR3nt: TGTGCCAGCAGCCGGGACAGGGAGGAGACTGAAGCTTTCTTT; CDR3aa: CASSRDREETEAFF
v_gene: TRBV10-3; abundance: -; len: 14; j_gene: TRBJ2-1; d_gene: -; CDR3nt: TGTGCCATCAGTGGGCGGGTCCCCAACAATGAGCAGTTCTTC; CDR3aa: CAISGRVPNNEQFF
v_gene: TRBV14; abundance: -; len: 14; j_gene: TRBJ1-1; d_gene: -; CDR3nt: TGTGCCAGCAGCCAAGCTGGCAGCGTAGGGGCAGCTTTCTTT; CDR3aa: CASSQAGSVGAAFF
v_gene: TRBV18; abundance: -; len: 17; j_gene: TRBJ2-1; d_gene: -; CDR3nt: TGTGCCAGCTCACCATTTGGGTCAGGGGAAGGAGACAATGAGCAGTTCTTC; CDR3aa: CASSPFGSGEGDNEQFF
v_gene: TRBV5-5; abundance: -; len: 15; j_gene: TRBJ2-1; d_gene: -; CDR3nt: TGTGCCAGCAGCGAGAGGTTGAGCTCCTACAATGAGCAGTTCTTC; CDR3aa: CASSERLSSYNEQFF
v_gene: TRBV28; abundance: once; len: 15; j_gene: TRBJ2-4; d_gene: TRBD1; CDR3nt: TGTGCCAGCAGTTCGACGGGACAGGGGGTAAACATTCAGTACTTC; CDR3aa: CASSSTGQGVNIQYF
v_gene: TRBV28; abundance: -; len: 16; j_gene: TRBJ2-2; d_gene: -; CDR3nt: TGTGCCAGCACTTTCTCGACAGGCGGTCGGACCGGGGAGCTGTTTTTT; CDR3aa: CASTFSTGGRTGELFF
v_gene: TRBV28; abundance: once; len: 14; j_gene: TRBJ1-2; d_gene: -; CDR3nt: TGTGCCAGCAGCGGCGCGGGGGCTGGGTATGGCTACACCTTC; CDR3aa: CASSGAGAGYGYTF
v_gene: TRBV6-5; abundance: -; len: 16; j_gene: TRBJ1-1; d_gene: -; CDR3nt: TGTGCCAGCAGTTACTCAATCGGAACCGCGGGTACTGAAGCTTTCTTT; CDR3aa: CASSYSIGTAGTEAFF
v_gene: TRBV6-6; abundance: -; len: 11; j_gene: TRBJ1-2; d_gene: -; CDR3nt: TGTGCCAGCAAGGGGAAGTATGGCTACACCTTC; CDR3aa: CASKGKYGYTF
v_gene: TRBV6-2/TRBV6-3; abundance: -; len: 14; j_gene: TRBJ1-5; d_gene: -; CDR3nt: TGTGCCAGCAGCCTACAGGCGGTGAATCAGCCCCAGCATTTT; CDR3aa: CASSLQAVNQPQHF
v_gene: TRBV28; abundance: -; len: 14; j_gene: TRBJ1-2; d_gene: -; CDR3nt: TGTGCCAGCAGCACACCCACCTTCAGGGATGGCTACACCTTC; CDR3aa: CASSTPTFRDGYTF
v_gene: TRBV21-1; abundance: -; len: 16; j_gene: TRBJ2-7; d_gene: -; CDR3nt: TGTGCCAGCAGCAAAGAAAGGGCAGGGGGTTGGTACGAGCAGTACTTC; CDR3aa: CASSKERAGGWYEQYF
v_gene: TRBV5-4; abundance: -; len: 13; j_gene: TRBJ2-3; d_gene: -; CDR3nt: TGTGCCAGCAGCACGAGAACCGCAGATACGCAGTATTTT; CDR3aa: CASSTRTADTQYF
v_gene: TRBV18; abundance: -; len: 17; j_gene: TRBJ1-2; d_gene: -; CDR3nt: TGTGCCAGCTCACCTGGACCCCTGTTGACAGGTGGCGATGGCTACACCTTC; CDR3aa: CASSPGPLLTGGDGYTF